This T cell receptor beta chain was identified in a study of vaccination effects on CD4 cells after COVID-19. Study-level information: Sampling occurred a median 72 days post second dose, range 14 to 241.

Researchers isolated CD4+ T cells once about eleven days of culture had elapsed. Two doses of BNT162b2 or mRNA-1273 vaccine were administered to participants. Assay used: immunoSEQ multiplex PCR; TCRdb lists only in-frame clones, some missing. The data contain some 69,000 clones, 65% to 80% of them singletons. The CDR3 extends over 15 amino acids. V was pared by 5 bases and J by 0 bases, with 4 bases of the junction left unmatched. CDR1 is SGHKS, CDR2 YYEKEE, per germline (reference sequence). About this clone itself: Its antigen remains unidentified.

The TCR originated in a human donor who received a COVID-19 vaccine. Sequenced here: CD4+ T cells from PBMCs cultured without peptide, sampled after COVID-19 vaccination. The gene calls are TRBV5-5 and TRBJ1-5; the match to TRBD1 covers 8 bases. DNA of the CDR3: TGTGCCAGCAGGGACAGGGCCTATAGCAATCAGCCCCAGCATTTT. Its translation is CASRDRAYSNQPQHF.